The clone carrying this TCR beta chain appeared once. These data originate in a study of blood T cell repertoires in COVID-19. The CDR3 extends over 14 amino acids. The germline V gene has CDR1 MNHEY and CDR2 SVGAGI. V dropped 4 bases and J dropped 1; count of bases not matched to a gene: 3. Original processing notes: How many nucleated cells were present was estimated from reference gene primer amplification. Sequencing used immunoSEQ multiplex PCR; TCRdb keeps in-frame clones, though not all of them. V and J calls and clone size are given by that table; D and trimming were obtained from the DNA. The sample has 250,000 to 300,000 clones, 90% seen once; the top ten hold roughly 1.1%. Participants' own reports of clinical history determined their cohort assignment.

The chain recombines TRBV6-5 with TRBJ1-1; TRBD1 matches 7 bases. This clonotype was obtained from a woman under 40 who had recovered from COVID-19. The specimen was PBMCs or T cells enriched from blood (not recorded which). The CDR3 sequence: CASSFRTGNTEAFF. The CDR3 DNA reads as TGTGCCAGCAGTTTCCGGACAGGGAACACTGAAGCTTTCTTT.